The rows below give T cell receptor beta chains drawn from one sample of a study of cytotoxic CD8 clonotypes in ibrutinib-treated CLL. Data came from immunoSEQ multiplex PCR; TCRdb stores just in-frame clones and leaves some out. The table has approximately 74,000 clones, 80% seen once. The sample was PBMCs, taken at disease progression, from a patient treated with ibrutinib. Receptors originate from a human donor with chronic lymphocytic leukemia. Each CDR3 is given with its conserved first and last residue. A D gene is named only where the DNA matches it firmly. The size field is filled for only some rows; it gives once, few, many or a size class.

clone_size j_call d_call v_call cdr3_length cdr3_aa cdr3_nt
NA TRBJ2-7 NA TRBV29-1 12 CSVEEGGNEQYF TGCAGCGTTGAAGAAGGGGGAAACGAGCAGTACTTC
NA TRBJ2-7 NA TRBV11-2 15 CASSLDTTSSYEQYF TGTGCCAGCAGCTTAGATACGACCTCCTCCTACGAGCAGTACTTC
NA TRBJ1-1 NA TRBV10-2 12 CASSVTGTEAFF TGCGCCAGCAGCGTGACAGGCACTGAAGCTTTCTTT
NA TRBJ2-5 NA TRBV7-2 14 CASSSGPYQETQYF TGTGCCAGCAGCTCCGGACCGTACCAAGAGACCCAGTACTTC
NA TRBJ1-5 NA TRBV27 14 CASSLSGGLQPQHF TGTGCCAGCAGTTTATCGGGGGGGCTTCAGCCCCAGCATTTT
NA TRBJ2-5 NA TRBV18 13 CASSYRESETQYF TGTGCCAGCTCATACAGGGAGTCCGAGACCCAGTACTTC
NA TRBJ1-5 TRBD1 TRBV6-5 14 CASSGQGRHQPQHF TGTGCCAGCAGTGGACAGGGAAGGCATCAGCCCCAGCATTTT
NA TRBJ2-5 NA TRBV28 14 CASSFGYGLKTQYF TGTGCCAGCAGTTTCGGCTACGGATTGAAGACCCAGTACTTC
NA TRBJ2-3 TRBD1 TRBV7-8 15 CASSFGDRGTDTQYF TGTGCCAGCAGCTTTGGGGACAGGGGTACAGATACGCAGTATTTT
few TRBJ1-2 NA TRBV11-2 14 CASSSIDSPYGYTF TGTGCCAGCAGCTCCATCGACAGTCCCTATGGCTACACCTTC
NA TRBJ1-3 NA TRBV7-9 15 CASSFSRGIGNTIYF TGTGCCAGCAGCTTCTCGAGGGGGATTGGAAACACCATATATTTT
NA TRBJ1-5 NA TRBV29-1 17 CSARGFTGSGADQPQHF TGCAGCGCCCGAGGATTTACGGGGTCAGGGGCGGATCAGCCCCAGCATTTT
NA TRBJ2-3 NA TRBV6-4 14 CASSDGRPGDTQYF TGTGCCAGCAGTGATGGGCGGCCGGGAGATACGCAGTATTTT
NA TRBJ2-1 NA TRBV6-1 14 CATQTPLSYNEQFF TGTGCCACCCAGACGCCTCTCTCCTACAATGAGCAGTTCTTC
NA TRBJ2-7 TRBD2 TRBV6-5 15 CASSYGGLADYEQYF TGTGCCAGCAGTTACGGGGGACTAGCGGACTACGAGCAGTACTTC
NA TRBJ2-7 TRBD1 TRBV5-1 14 CASSTGQGAYEQYF TGCGCCAGCAGCACCGGACAGGGGGCGTACGAGCAGTACTTC
once TRBJ1-2 TRBD1 TRBV10-3 15 CAIRTRSTGVYGYTF TGTGCCATCAGAACTCGCTCAACAGGGGTCTATGGCTACACCTTC
NA TRBJ2-2 NA TRBV27 12 CASSPSSGELFF TGTGCCAGCAGTCCGTCTAGCGGGGAGCTGTTTTTT
few TRBJ1-1 NA TRBV5-1 16 CASSPITDHLGTEAFF TGCGCCAGCAGCCCCATTACGGACCACCTCGGGACTGAAGCTTTCTTT
NA TRBJ2-1 NA TRBV7-7 11 CASRGWNEQFF TGTGCCAGCAGGGGGTGGAATGAGCAGTTCTTC
few TRBJ1-2 NA TRBV5-6 14 CASSLDIQNYGYTF TGTGCCAGCAGCTTGGATATACAGAACTATGGCTACACCTTC
NA TRBJ2-7 NA TRBV29-1 13 CSVGTDLNYEQYF TGCAGCGTTGGGACCGATCTCAACTACGAGCAGTACTTC
NA TRBJ2-3 NA TRBV19 15 CASRKRGPSTDTQYF TGTGCCAGTAGGAAGAGGGGTCCTAGCACAGATACGCAGTATTTT
NA TRBJ1-5 NA TRBV6-1 15 CASNPSGGGNQPQHF TGTGCCAGCAACCCGTCCGGGGGAGGCAATCAGCCCCAGCATTTT
NA TRBJ1-2 TRBD1 TRBV5-4 14 CASSLVDRVYGYTF TGTGCCAGCAGCTTGGTCGACAGGGTCTATGGCTACACCTTC
once TRBJ2-3 NA TRBV2 13 CATAGLNGDTQYF TGTGCCACTGCAGGACTCAATGGAGATACGCAGTATTTT
NA TRBJ2-2 NA TRBV27 14 CASSLPPNTGELFF TGTGCCAGCAGTTTGCCACCGAACACCGGGGAGCTGTTTTTT
NA TRBJ2-1 NA TRBV20-1 11 CSATKNNEQFF TGCAGTGCTACTAAGAACAATGAGCAGTTCTTC
few TRBJ1-5 NA TRBV15 16 CATSRDPGGFNQPQHF TGTGCCACCAGCAGAGATCCGGGAGGGTTTAATCAGCCCCAGCATTTT
NA TRBJ2-5 TRBD2 TRBV29-1 12 CSVALAGETQYF TGCAGCGTTGCTCTAGCGGGAGAGACCCAGTACTTC
NA TRBJ1-2 NA TRBV19 17 CASSIFNSRLANYGYTF TGTGCCAGTAGTATCTTTAACAGCCGCTTGGCTAACTATGGCTACACCTTC
NA TRBJ1-5 TRBD1 TRBV30 14 CAWTGTGRRQPQHF TGTGCCTGGACCGGGACAGGGCGACGGCAGCCCCAGCATTTT
once TRBJ2-7 TRBD1 TRBV28 15 CASSHNRGFPYEQYF TGTGCCAGCAGTCATAACAGGGGTTTCCCCTACGAGCAGTACTTC
NA TRBJ2-7 NA TRBV6-5 14 CASRNPQNFYEQYF TGTGCCAGCAGAAACCCCCAGAACTTCTACGAGCAGTACTTC
NA TRBJ1-2 NA TRBV27 14 CASSFSPGPFGYTF TGTGCCAGCAGTTTCTCTCCGGGGCCCTTTGGCTACACCTTC
NA TRBJ1-6 TRBD1 TRBV7-9 15 CASSPETGGASPLHF TGTGCCAGCAGCCCGGAGACAGGGGGTGCTTCACCCCTCCACTTT
NA TRBJ2-7 NA TRBV10-2 15 CASLRGSGNSYEQYF TGCGCCAGCCTTAGGGGTAGCGGAAACTCCTACGAGCAGTACTTC
NA TRBJ2-7 NA TRBV11-2 11 CASSSQYEQYF TGTGCCAGCAGCAGTCAGTACGAGCAGTACTTC
NA TRBJ2-2 NA TRBV28 16 CASSSAGTQNTGELFF TGTGCCAGCAGTTCTGCCGGGACACAGAACACCGGGGAGCTGTTTTTT
once TRBJ2-7 TRBD2 TRBV27 15 CASSWRTSGTGEQYF TGTGCCAGCAGTTGGAGGACTAGCGGGACGGGGGAGCAGTACTTC
NA TRBJ1-5 NA TRBV19 19 CASNPRAAVNIYSNQPQHF TGTGCCAGTAACCCCAGGGCAGCTGTAAACATCTATAGCAATCAGCCCCAGCATTTT